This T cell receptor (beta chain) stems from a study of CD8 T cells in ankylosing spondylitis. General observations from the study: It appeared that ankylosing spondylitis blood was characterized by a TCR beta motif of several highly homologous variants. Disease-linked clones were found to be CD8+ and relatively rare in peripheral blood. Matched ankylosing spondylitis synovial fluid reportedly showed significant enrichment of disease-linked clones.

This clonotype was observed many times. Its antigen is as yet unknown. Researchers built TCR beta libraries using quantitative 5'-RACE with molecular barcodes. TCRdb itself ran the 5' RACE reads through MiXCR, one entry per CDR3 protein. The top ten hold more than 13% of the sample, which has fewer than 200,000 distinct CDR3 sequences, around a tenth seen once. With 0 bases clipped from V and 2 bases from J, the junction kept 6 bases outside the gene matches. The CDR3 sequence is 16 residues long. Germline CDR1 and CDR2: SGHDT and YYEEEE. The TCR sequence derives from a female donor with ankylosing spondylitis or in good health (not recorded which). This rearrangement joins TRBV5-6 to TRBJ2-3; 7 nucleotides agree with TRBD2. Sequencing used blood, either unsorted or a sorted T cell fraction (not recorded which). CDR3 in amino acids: CASSLARLADTDTQYF. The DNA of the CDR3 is TGTGCCAGCAGCTTGGCCAGGCTAGCGGACACAGATACGCAGTATTTT. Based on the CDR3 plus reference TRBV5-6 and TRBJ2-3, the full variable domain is DAGVTQSPTHLIKTRGQQVTLRCSPKSGHDTVSWYQQALGQGPQFIFQYYEEEERQRGNFPDRFSGHQFPNYSSELNVNALLLGDSALYLCASSLARLADTDTQYFGPGTRLTVL.